This T cell receptor (beta chain) was observed in a study of T cell repertoires in cytomegalovirus infection. Overall study: Epitope selection comprised recently identified HLA-C-restricted CMV epitopes and well-studied HLA-B-restricted CMV epitopes. In public TCR beta signatures, there were indications of both CMV infection and matching HLA type.

V lost 1 base, J lost 6 bases, and 8 bases lay in between. CDR1 and CDR2 from the germline V gene are SGHTA and FQGNSA. The CDR3 loop spans 13 amino acids. TCRdb recomputed calls from the reads with MiXCR, one row per CDR3 protein. The sample lists some 590,000 distinct CDR3 sequences; 40% were seen once. General observations from the study: CMV carriers with the relevant HLA were identified by cumulative public TCR beta family frequency.

This clonotype was observed many times. The antigen is unknown. Sequenced here: cultured PBMCs, sampled from culture after CMV antigen stimulation. The chain recombines TRBV7-2 with TRBJ2-3; the D is unclear. This receptor was obtained from a human donor in good health (CMV status not recorded). Some clones in this sample may be carry-over from other donors' samples. Here the CDR3 DNA reads TGTGCCAGCAGCTTAGTACCAACGGATACGCAGTATTTT. Its translation is CASSLVPTDTQYF.